The 32 T cell receptor beta chains below come from one sample, sequenced in a study of T cell responses to AZD1222 COVID-19 vaccine (dated by TCRdb to the early 2020s). Reading the label with the study, this specimen's time point is: baseline before first vaccination. Libraries were prepared through the immunoSEQ multiplex PCR assay. Here the immuneACCESS table is served through TCRdb, limited to in-frame sequences with V and J called. Missing clones are a known gap in these copies; in checked studies unresolved V genes cover under half, and the rest lacks a known reason. This sample lists about 130,000 clones; about 89% were detected once. Approximately 1.5% of the sample goes to the ten largest clones. The input for sequencing was peripheral blood, taken on day 0 of AZD1222 vaccination. The receptor set was obtained from an adult in good health.

The chain has TRBV4-2 and TRBJ2-3, with TRBD2 identical over 7 bases. V trimming: 4 bases; J trimming: 6 bases; junction bases outside the gene matches: 10. Germline CDR1 is LGHNA and CDR2 is YNFKEQ. This CDR3 is built from 15 residues. CDR3 coding DNA: TGTGCCAGCAGCCGTACCCTGACTAGCCTGGATACGCAGTATTTT. This gives the protein CASSRTLTSLDTQYF.

This clone showed up just once. The gene calls are TRBV7-2 and TRBJ2-7; TRBD2 aligns across 11 bases. With V trimmed by 4 bases and J by 5 bases, 7 bases remained unmatched. From germline, CDR1 is SGHTA and CDR2 FQGNSA. The CDR3 has 15 residues. This CDR3 is CASSSPTSGRNEQYF. Here the CDR3 DNA reads TGTGCCAGCAGCTCCCCCACTAGCGGGAGAAACGAGCAGTACTTC.

J is TRBJ1-2 and V is TRBV7-9; weak D call: TRBD1 (6 bases). The CDR3 is made up of 16 amino acids. CDR1 and CDR2 from the germline V gene are SEHNR and FQNEAQ (reference sequence). The V end was cut by 2 bases, the J end by 5 bases, with 18 bases between. In nucleotides, the CDR3 is TGTGCCAGCAGCTTACTTTGGGTTCGGGGGCGATATGGCTACACCTTC. Its protein is CASSLLWVRGRYGYTF. The full variable domain, completed using reference TRBV7-9 and TRBJ1-2, is DTGVSQNPRHKITKRGQNVTFRCDPISEHNRLYWYRQTLGQGPEFLTYFQNEAQLEKSRLLSDRFSAERPKGSFSTLEIQRTEQGDSAMYLCASSLLWVRGRYGYTFGSGTRLTVV.

The chain links TRBV13 to TRBJ2-3; 7 nucleotides align to TRBD1. The CDR3 is 14 residues long. V lost 2 bases and J lost 4; bases outside the gene matches: 3. Germline CDR1 is PRHDT and CDR2 is FYEKMQ (reference sequence). The CDR3 nucleotides read TGTGCCAGCAGCTTACTCCAGGGGGCAGATACGCAGTATTTT. This gives the protein CASSLLQGADTQYF. Supplemented by reference TRBV13 and TRBJ2-3, the full variable domain reads AAGVIQSPRHLIKEKRETATLKCYPIPRHDTVYWYQQGPGQDPQFLISFYEKMQSDKGSIPDRFSAQQFSDYHSELNMSSLELGDSALYFCASSLLQGADTQYFGPGTRLTVL.

The chain has TRBV7-8 and TRBJ2-7; 10 bases line up with TRBD1. The V and J ends lost 5 bases and 4 bases, in that order; junction bases with no gene match: 8. The CDR3 has 15 residues. Germline assignment: CDR1 SGHVS and CDR2 FQNEAQ. CDR3 amino acids: CASSTSGTGVYEQYF. The CDR3 coding sequence is TGTGCCAGCAGCACCTCCGGGACAGGGGTATACGAGCAGTACTTC.

The V call is TRBV6-5, the J call TRBJ1-6; no definite D call. Trimming took off 6 bases at V and 5 bases at J, with 8 bases between the two ends. The CDR3 runs 13 residues. Germline lookup yields CDR1 MNHEY and CDR2 SVGAGI. As DNA, the CDR3 is TGTGCCAGCAGACGGACGGATAATTCACCCCTCCACTTT. Amino acid sequence: CASRRTDNSPLHF.

A single count supports this clone. J is TRBJ2-1 and V is TRBV27; 8 bases are a match to TRBD1. The V gene's germline CDR1 is MNHEY and CDR2 SMNVEV (reference sequence). With V trimmed by 1 base and J by 2 bases, 4 bases remained unmatched. The CDR3 length is 16 residues. CDR3 sequence (DNA): TGTGCCAGCAGTTTATTTGCACAGGGGGCCTACAATGAGCAGTTCTTC. As protein: CASSLFAQGAYNEQFF.

This chain links TRBV4-1 with TRBJ2-4; D unresolved. Germline CDR1 and CDR2: MGHRA and YSYEKL. The CDR3 loop spans 18 amino acids. Trimming cost V 5 bases and J 0 bases, with 20 bases left between them. CDR3 in DNA: TGCGCCAGCAGCTCGGTGGGCATTAAGACTGTAGCCAAAAACATTCAGTACTTC. It translates to CASSSVGIKTVAKNIQYF.

V is TRBV2 and J is TRBJ2-3, with D unclear. The V and J ends lost 2 bases and 0 bases respectively, with 9 bases between them. Per the germline V gene, CDR1 is SNHLY and CDR2 is FYNNEI. This CDR3 is built from 15 residues. The CDR3 region is CASSELAWSTDTQYF. In nucleotides, the CDR3 is TGTGCCAGCAGTGAATTGGCGTGGAGCACAGATACGCAGTATTTT.

Written as DNA, the CDR3 is TGTGCCACTAACCAGGACGGGAGTTCGTACAATGAGCAGTTCTTC. Translating it yields CATNQDGSSYNEQFF. V is TRBV9 and J is TRBJ2-1, with D perhaps matching TRBD2 (6 bases). V was trimmed by 9 bases and J by 4 bases, leaving 20 bases between them. Germline CDR1 reads SGDLS; CDR2 reads YYNGEE. The CDR3 runs to 15 residues.

The genes are TRBV5-1 and TRBJ2-1; 11 bases map to TRBD1. This CDR3 comprises 15 residues. Looked up from germline, CDR1 is SGHRS and CDR2 is YFSETQ. Unmatched junction bases numbered 2, after V lost 4 bases and J lost 2 bases. DNA for the CDR3: TGCGCCAGCAGCCCGGGACAGGGGGCCTACAATGAGCAGTTCTTC. It specifies CASSPGQGAYNEQFF.

This chain connects TRBV7-3 to TRBJ2-3, with 9 bases matching TRBD1. The CDR3 spans 16 residues. Trimming at V came to 5 bases and at J to 3 bases, leaving 9 bases not matched to a gene. The germline CDR1 and CDR2 sequences are SGHTA and FQGTGA. The CDR3 nucleotides are TGTGCCAGCAGCAGAATTCGGACAGGGGATACAGATACGCAGTATTTT. This sequence encodes CASSRIRTGDTDTQYF.

The rearrangement links TRBV27 to TRBJ2-5; either TRBD1 or TRBD2 may fit D (5 bases each). Trimming pared 6 bases from V and 5 bases from J, leaving 22 bases between. This CDR3 is built from 16 residues. Germline V gene data show CDR1 as MNHEY and CDR2 as SMNVEV (reference sequence). CDR3 nucleotide sequence: TGTGCCAGCAGCTCACTCCATGAGGGGTTCCGCGAGACCCAGTACTTC. It codes for CASSSLHEGFRETQYF.

The CDR3 reads CASSPGGVRGYTF. The CDR3 coding sequence is TGTGCCAGCAGTCCCGGGGGGGTTCGCGGCTACACCTTC. V is TRBV28 and J is TRBJ1-2; D perhaps matches TRBD1 (5 bases). This CDR3 contains 13 residues. The germline V gene encodes CDR1 MDHEN and CDR2 SYDVKM. Trimming took off 5 bases at V and 8 bases at J, with 15 bases between the two ends.

V gene TRBV4-2 combines with J gene TRBJ2-3, with D possibly matching TRBD2 (5 bases). Germline CDR1 LGHNA, CDR2 YNFKEQ. This CDR3 has 14 amino acids. V was clipped by 4 bases and J by 5 bases, with 13 bases between them. The CDR3: CASSLRPGRDTQYF. The CDR3 DNA reads as TGTGCCAGCAGCCTCCGCCCGGGGAGAGATACGCAGTATTTT.

The chain couples TRBV6-2 or TRBV6-3 to TRBJ1-5, with D uncertain. V was pared by 0 bases and J by 6 bases, with 12 bases between. The germline V gene encodes CDR1 MNHEY and CDR2 SVGEGT. This CDR3 contains 15 residues. The CDR3 sequence: CASSYSPVEVQPQHF. DNA of the CDR3: TGTGCCAGCAGTTACTCTCCGGTGGAGGTTCAGCCCCAGCATTTT.

The chain recombines TRBV6-6 with TRBJ2-1; 8 nucleotides line up with TRBD1. Germline trimming cut 7 bases from V and 5 bases from J; bases unmatched to any gene: 10. The CDR3 sequence is 15 residues long. Germline V lookup: CDR1 MNHNY, CDR2 SVGAGI (reference sequence). For the CDR3, the DNA is TGTGCCAGCACCCCGAGACAGGGGTTCCACAATGAGCAGTTCTTC. Residues: CASTPRQGFHNEQFF.

The chain recombines TRBV28 with TRBJ1-6, with D possibly TRBD1 on 6 matching bases. CDR3 length: 13 residues. Germline V lookup: CDR1 MDHEN, CDR2 SYDVKM. V gave up 6 bases and J gave up 10 bases, with 13 bases separating them. The CDR3 nucleotides read TGTGCCAGCAGAGACAGGAGGTACTCACCCCTCCACTTT. Translating gives CASRDRRYSPLHF.

A few counts support this clone. The rearrangement uses TRBV28 and TRBJ1-1; the match to TRBD1 covers 9 bases. Germline V lookup: CDR1 MDHEN, CDR2 SYDVKM. This CDR3 region has 16 residues. The ends lost 6 bases at V and 1 base at J; junction bases unmatched: 9. Here the CDR3 reads CASRTNSGQGNTEAFF. In nucleotides, the CDR3 is TGTGCCAGCAGGACGAACTCGGGACAGGGGAACACTGAAGCTTTCTTT.

The gene calls are TRBV30 and TRBJ2-7, with 7 bases that match TRBD2. The ends lost 2 bases at V and 6 bases at J; junction bases unmatched: 1. The CDR3 is made up of 11 amino acids. Germline-derived CDR1 and CDR2 are GTSNPN and SVGIG (reference sequence). The CDR3 DNA sequence: TGTGCCTGGAGTAGCGGGGCCGAGCAGTACTTC. Translating it yields CAWSSGAEQYF.

The gene calls are TRBV27 and TRBJ1-1; possibly TRBD1 for D (5 bases). The CDR3 is 15 amino acids. Germline assignment: CDR1 MNHEY and CDR2 SMNVEV (reference sequence). V was clipped by 5 bases and J by 1 base, with 14 bases between them. The CDR3 sequence is CASSRSRGGNTEAFF. CDR3 DNA sequence: TGTGCCAGCAGTCGTAGTCGGGGGGGGAACACTGAAGCTTTCTTT.

This chain connects TRBV19 to TRBJ2-5; TRBD2 matches at 7 bases. V dropped 6 bases and J dropped 7; count of bases not matched to a gene: 17. The germline CDR1 and CDR2 sequences are LNHDA and SQIVND (reference sequence). The CDR3 has 16 amino acids. DNA for the CDR3: TGTGCCAGTAGCCAAAACGTTCCCCTGTCGGGGGGGACCCAGTACTTC. Protein sequence: CASSQNVPLSGGTQYF.

This rearrangement joins TRBV6-2 or TRBV6-3 to TRBJ2-2; D is undetermined. The CDR3 covers 14 residues. Germline loops: CDR1 MNHEY, CDR2 SVGEGT. Trimming stripped 5 bases from V and 1 base from J, with 8 bases between. The CDR3 protein is CASSLAVNTGELFF. The CDR3 nucleotides read TGTGCCAGCAGTCTGGCAGTGAACACCGGGGAGCTGTTTTTT.

This clone was recorded only once. This rearrangement joins TRBV6-2 or TRBV6-3 to TRBJ1-2; TRBD1 matches at 7 bases. The CDR3 consists of 12 residues. The J segment lost 7 bases and the V segment lost 5 bases, leaving 4 bases of the junction unmatched. Germline V gene lookup returns CDR1 MNHEY and CDR2 SVGEGT. The CDR3 is CASSKGATGYTF. The CDR3, as DNA: TGTGCCAGCAGTAAGGGGGCAACTGGCTACACCTTC.

The chain combines TRBV28 with TRBJ1-1; no definite D call. The length of the CDR3 is 13 residues. The germline V and J ends were trimmed by 3 bases and 1 base, with 6 bases remaining between them. Germline V gene sequence: CDR1 MDHEN, CDR2 SYDVKM. The chain's CDR3 is CASSFGKNTEAFF. The CDR3 region has the DNA TGTGCCAGCAGTTTTGGCAAGAACACTGAAGCTTTCTTT.

The V call is TRBV18, the J call TRBJ1-1, with D uncertain. The CDR3 has 15 amino acids. V lost 6 bases to trimming and J lost 0 bases, with 14 bases between them. In germline, CDR1 is KGHSH, CDR2 LQKENI. CDR3 sequence reads: CASSAFGNMNTEAFF. CDR3 in DNA: TGTGCCAGCTCCGCCTTCGGCAACATGAACACTGAAGCTTTCTTT.

The chain uses TRBV30 and TRBJ2-3, with TRBD1 matching over 9 bases. Germline V gene lookup returns CDR1 GTSNPN and CDR2 SVGIG (reference sequence). V was clipped by 2 bases and J by 0 bases; unmatched bases: 3. This CDR3 has 15 residues. CDR3 DNA sequence: TGTGCCTGGAGTTACGGGACAGGGAGCACAGATACGCAGTATTTT. This encodes CAWSYGTGSTDTQYF.

This chain connects TRBV13 to TRBJ2-2, with D unresolved. This CDR3 comprises 16 residues. Trimming left V 2 bases short and J 6 bases short, with 16 bases between. CDR1 is PRHDT, CDR2 FYEKMQ, per germline (reference sequence). The CDR3 coding sequence is TGTGCCAGCAGCTTATCCGGACGGGCCATGGCCGGGGAGCTGTTTTTT. Encoded protein: CASSLSGRAMAGELFF.

V is TRBV5-8 and J is TRBJ2-6; D perhaps matches TRBD1 (6 bases). CDR3 length equals 16 residues. Trimming took off 0 bases at V and 2 bases at J, with 9 bases between the two ends. Per the germline V gene, CDR1 is SGHTS and CDR2 is YDEGEE. The CDR3 sequence is CASSLARGAGANVLTF. CDR3 coding DNA: TGTGCCAGCAGCTTGGCCAGGGGCGCTGGGGCCAACGTCCTGACTTTC.

This clone was recorded once. The rearrangement joins TRBV4-3 to TRBJ1-1; D might be TRBD1 (6 bases). The CDR3 is 16 amino acids. In germline, CDR1 is LGHNA, CDR2 YSLEER. The V gene lost 0 bases and the J gene lost 7 bases, with 18 bases spanning the gap. This CDR3 is CASSQELGGGHGEAFF. The CDR3 bases are TGCGCCAGCAGCCAAGAGTTGGGGGGGGGACATGGTGAAGCTTTCTTT.

This clone came up a few times. In nucleotides, the CDR3 is TGTGCCAGCAGCCTTTTCATTCGGGACTTCTCCTACGAGCAGTACTTC. It yields the protein CASSLFIRDFSYEQYF. The V and J genes are TRBV7-3 and TRBJ2-7; TRBD2 is a possible D gene (6 bases). CDR1 and CDR2 (germline): SGHTA, FQGTGA. Between the trimmed V and J ends, which lost 5 bases and 0 bases, there was a span of 17 bases. The CDR3 runs 16 residues.

The V call is TRBV5-1, the J call TRBJ2-3; 8 nucleotides agree with TRBD1. The trim removed 0 bases at V and 6 bases at J, leaving 6 bases unmatched. The CDR3 runs to 15 residues. Looked up from germline, CDR1 is SGHRS and CDR2 is YFSETQ. CDR3 DNA: TGCGCCAGCAGCTTGGATCAGGGGGCGTGGGATACGCAGTATTTT. Translation: CASSLDQGAWDTQYF.